This T cell receptor beta chain is from a study of beta chain features in type 1 diabetes. Study results and limitations: All four CD4+ subsets from Type 1 diabetes patients carried moderately but significantly shorter TCRB CDR3s.

The entirety of the isolated RNA underwent reverse transcription, so expressed TCRB transcripts were sequenced. Libraries were prepared by immunoSEQ multiplex PCR; TCRdb keeps only in-frame clonotypes and omits some of them. The sample lists about 160,000 clones, about 10% occurring once. The CDR3 covers 14 residues. Germline CDR1 is SEHNR and CDR2 is FQNEAQ (reference sequence). V shed 3 bases and J 9 bases; nucleotides not matched to a gene: 8. Note on this clone: Its antigen is currently unknown.

This TCR was sampled from a woman aged 25 to 39 with type 1 diabetes. The sample was central memory CD4+ T cells from blood. The rearrangement uses TRBV7-9 and TRBJ2-1, with 7 positions matching TRBD2. This chain's CDR3 is CASSFGASGGEQFF. The CDR3 nucleotides are TGTGCCAGCAGCTTCGGGGCTTCGGGGGGTGAGCAGTTCTTC.